The 27 T cell receptor beta chains reported below all come from one sample, sequenced in a study of cytomegalovirus exposure and HLA in healthy donors. Researchers ran the PCR with 60 Vbeta and 13 Jbeta primers. The protocol was immunoSEQ multiplex PCR, while the TCRdb copy is restricted to in-frame clones and leaves out a portion. Altogether about 190,000 clones are present, 80% being singletons, with the ten largest covering under 0.8%. Specimen: PBMCs. Receptor source: a boy aged 5-17 years in good health and CMV-seronegative.

J is TRBJ2-7 and V is TRBV6-5; a weak D match, TRBD2 (7 bases). The V gene lost 8 bases and the J gene lost 0 bases, with 17 bases spanning the gap. CDR3 length equals 15 residues. CDR1 is MNHEY and CDR2 is SVGAGI in the germline V gene. The CDR3 region has the DNA TGTGCCAGCTCGGGGGGCGAAGAGGCCTCCTACGAGCAGTACTTC. Protein: CASSGGEEASYEQYF.

The rearrangement joins TRBV30 to TRBJ1-6, with a tentative D call TRBD1 (5 bases). V lost 4 bases to trimming and J lost 4 bases, with 11 bases between them. The CDR3 extends over 14 amino acids. The germline gives CDR1 GTSNPN, CDR2 SVGIG (reference sequence). The CDR3 loop is CAWTQQAYNSPLHF. CDR3 sequence (DNA): TGTGCCTGGACCCAACAGGCTTATAATTCACCCCTCCACTTT. The full variable domain, in which reference TRBV30 and TRBJ1-6 provide the parts outside the CDR3, is SQTIHQWPATLVQPVGSPLSLECTVEGTSNPNLYWYRQAAGRGLQLLFYSVGIGQISSEVPQNLSASRPQDRQFILSSKKLLLSDSGFYLCAWTQQAYNSPLHFGNGTRLTVT.

The rearrangement uses TRBV9 and TRBJ1-6, with D hard to call. CDR1 is SGDLS and CDR2 is YYNGEE in the germline V gene. The V and J ends lost 1 base and 4 bases respectively, with 6 bases between them. This CDR3 region has 14 residues. CDR3 region: CASSVNSYNSPLHF. In nucleotides, the CDR3 is TGTGCCAGCAGCGTAAACAGTTATAATTCACCCCTCCACTTT. Combining the CDR3 with reference TRBV9 and TRBJ1-6 gives the whole variable domain DSGVTQTPKHLITATGQRVTLRCSPRSGDLSVYWYQQSLDQGLQFLIQYYNGEERAKGNILERFSAQQFPDLHSELNLSSLELGDSALYFCASSVNSYNSPLHFGNGTRLTVT.

This chain links TRBV4-3 with TRBJ1-2, with TRBD1 matching 7 bases. The CDR3 is made up of 15 amino acids. The junction had 5 bases not matched to a gene; V was cut back by 0 bases and J by 4 bases. Germline CDR1 and CDR2: LGHNA and YSLEER. CDR3 coding DNA: TGCGCCAGCAGCCAAGAGCTCACAGGGGCCTATGGCTACACCTTC. As protein: CASSQELTGAYGYTF.

The chain carries TRBV9 and TRBJ2-3, with D perhaps TRBD1 (6 bases). The CDR3 is 13 residues long. Deletions cut 4 bases from V and 4 bases from J, with 10 bases between. Germline V gene data show CDR1 as SGDLS and CDR2 as YYNGEE. The DNA for the CDR3 is TGTGCCAGCAGCCAGGGGACCGCAGATACGCAGTATTTT. This encodes CASSQGTADTQYF.

As DNA, the CDR3 is TGTGCCAGCAGGTCGCTCCACCTCTACGAGCAGTACTTC. Its translation is CASRSLHLYEQYF. The genes are TRBV6-1 and TRBJ2-5; D not resolved. The J call may be mistaken, given a closer DNA end match to TRBJ2-7. The CDR3 length is 13 residues. Germline values: CDR1 MNHNS, CDR2 SASEGT.

This clone has only one observation. The V and J genes are TRBV19 and TRBJ2-7; 7 nucleotides line up with TRBD1. CDR1 and CDR2 from the germline V gene are LNHDA and SQIVND (reference sequence). With 5 bases clipped from V and 3 bases from J, the junction kept 4 bases outside the gene matches. CDR3 length equals 13 residues. In DNA, the CDR3 is TGTGCCAGTAGTGTATACAGGGGCTACGAGCAGTACTTC. It encodes CASSVYRGYEQYF.

The chain combines TRBV7-8 with TRBJ1-1; 7 bases map to TRBD1. CDR1 is SGHVS, CDR2 FQNEAQ, per germline. V lost 6 bases, J lost 5 bases, and 9 bases stayed unmatched. This CDR3 is built from 14 residues. The CDR3 loop reads CASRPDRAGTEAFF. As DNA, the CDR3 is TGTGCCAGCAGACCCGACAGGGCAGGTACTGAAGCTTTCTTT.

V usage is TRBV18 and J usage is TRBJ1-1; TRBD1 agrees at 8 bases. The trim removed 6 bases at V and 5 bases at J, leaving 14 bases unmatched. This CDR3 has 16 amino acids. Germline V gene sequence: CDR1 KGHSH, CDR2 LQKENI. CDR3 DNA: TGTGCCAGCTCCCCCGGGACAGGAAATCGGGGGACTGAAGCTTTCTTT. Amino acids: CASSPGTGNRGTEAFF.

This clone appeared a single time. This chain joins TRBV7-8 and TRBJ2-7; TRBD2 agrees at 10 bases. Trimming removed 6 bases from V and 0 bases from J; junction bases left unmatched: 5. The CDR3 runs to 15 residues. Germline V gives CDR1 SGHVS, CDR2 FQNEAQ. The CDR3: CASSPTSGISYEQYF. The CDR3 nucleotides read TGTGCCAGCAGTCCCACTAGCGGGATCTCCTACGAGCAGTACTTC. The complete variable domain, with remaining parts taken from reference TRBV7-8 and TRBJ2-7, reads GAGVSQSPRYKVAKRGQDVALRCDPISGHVSLFWYQQALGQGPEFLTYFQNEAQLDKSGLPSDRFFAERPEGSVSTLKIQRTQQEDSAVYLCASSPTSGISYEQYFGPGTRLTVT.

The V and J genes are TRBV30 and TRBJ1-4; no clear D. From germline, CDR1 is GTSNPN and CDR2 SVGIG (reference sequence). There are 12 residues in the CDR3. The CDR3 region is CAGRLTVEKLFF. Here the CDR3 DNA reads TGTGCTGGGAGATTGACGGTGGAAAAACTGTTTTTT.

The gene calls are TRBV21-1 and TRBJ2-1; the table gives TRBD2 as D, unverified against the DNA. TRBV21-1 is a documented pseudogene. CDR3 length: 13 residues. The CDR3 is CASSKRAPHEQFF. CDR3 in DNA: TGTGCCAGCAGCAAACGAGCGCCGCATGAGCAGTTCTTC.

The chain employs TRBV30 and TRBJ2-7; D gene ambiguous. CDR3 length equals 14 residues. Germline values: CDR1 GTSNPN, CDR2 SVGIG (reference sequence). V lost 4 bases, J lost 1 base, and 14 bases lay in between. CDR3 DNA: TGTGCCTGGAACCCAGGCCCTAAGTCCTACGAGCAGTACTTC. The encoded protein is CAWNPGPKSYEQYF. Using reference TRBV30 and TRBJ2-7 for the parts outside the CDR3, the full variable domain is SQTIHQWPATLVQPVGSPLSLECTVEGTSNPNLYWYRQAAGRGLQLLFYSVGIGQISSEVPQNLSASRPQDRQFILSSKKLLLSDSGFYLCAWNPGPKSYEQYFGPGTRLTVT.

The chain recombines TRBV6-5 with TRBJ1-1; tentative D call: TRBD1 (5 bases). Germline CDR1 reads MNHEY; CDR2 reads SVGAGI. The CDR3 totals 13 residues. V was cut by 5 bases and J by 0 bases, with 7 bases left in between. Here the CDR3 DNA reads TGTGCCAGCAGTGACAGCATGAACACTGAAGCTTTCTTT. It yields the protein CASSDSMNTEAFF.

V gene TRBV4-3 combines with J gene TRBJ2-3; no reliable D call. V lost 0 bases, J lost 4 bases, and 17 bases lay in between. The length of the CDR3 is 17 residues. Germline CDR1 and CDR2: LGHNA and YSLEER. CDR3 sequence: CASSQEPLSFEADTQYF. The CDR3 DNA reads as TGCGCCAGCAGCCAAGAACCACTGAGTTTCGAGGCAGATACGCAGTATTTT.

The V and J genes are TRBV5-6 and TRBJ2-7, with D possibly TRBD2 on 6 matching bases. Germline V gene sequence: CDR1 SGHDT, CDR2 YYEEEE. The germline V and J ends were trimmed by 0 bases and 7 bases, with 20 bases remaining between them. The CDR3 contains 16 residues. CDR3 sequence reads: CASSLAQPGLSREQYF. As DNA, the CDR3 is TGTGCCAGCAGCTTGGCCCAACCGGGACTGTCCCGAGAGCAGTACTTC.

V and J are TRBV30 and TRBJ1-2; maybe TRBD1 (6 bases). This CDR3 comprises 18 residues. Germline assignment: CDR1 GTSNPN and CDR2 SVGIG (reference sequence). V dropped 1 base and J dropped 0 bases, with 21 bases sitting between them. DNA for the CDR3: TGTGCCTGGAGTGCCTGGGAGGGGGGCAGGGCGACTAACTATGGCTACACCTTC. Protein sequence: CAWSAWEGGRATNYGYTF.

The rearrangement uses TRBV29-1 and TRBJ2-3, with 14 bases lining up with TRBD2. Unmatched junction bases numbered 8, after V lost 4 bases and J lost 5 bases. Per the germline V gene, CDR1 is SQVTM and CDR2 is ANQGSEA. The CDR3 has 16 amino acids. CDR3 protein: CSVVGGLAGVVDTQYF. The CDR3 DNA is TGCAGCGTTGTGGGGGGACTAGCGGGAGTAGTAGATACGCAGTATTTT.

This chain uses TRBV11-2 with TRBJ1-2; possibly TRBD1 for D (6 bases). Germline CDR1 and CDR2: SGHAT and FQNNGV. V was clipped by 5 bases and J by 6 bases, with 16 bases between them. CDR3 length equals 14 residues. The CDR3 reads CASSPQGGGNGYTF. The CDR3 DNA sequence: TGTGCCAGCAGCCCACAGGGCGGGGGCAATGGCTACACCTTC. The whole variable domain, remainder taken from reference TRBV11-2 and TRBJ1-2, is EAGVAQSPRYKIIEKRQSVAFWCNPISGHATLYWYQQILGQGPKLLIQFQNNGVVDDSQLPKDRFSAERLKGVDSTLKIQPAKLEDSAVYLCASSPQGGGNGYTFGSGTRLTVV.

The chain recombines TRBV30 with TRBJ1-2, with a possible D match to TRBD1 (5 bases). Germline CDR1 GTSNPN, CDR2 SVGIG (reference sequence). CDR3 size: 15 residues. Trimming took off 0 bases at V and 2 bases at J, with 13 bases between the two ends. The CDR3 here is CAWSVRFRANYGYTF. For the CDR3, the DNA is TGTGCCTGGAGTGTACGTTTCAGGGCGAACTATGGCTACACCTTC.

This chain connects TRBV7-3 to TRBJ2-1; the match to TRBD2 covers 7 bases. The ends lost 5 bases at V and 6 bases at J; junction bases unmatched: 16. This CDR3 is built from 17 residues. Germline loops: CDR1 SGHTA, CDR2 FQGTGA. The CDR3 loop reads CASSPTLSGGHGNEQFF. In DNA, the CDR3 is TGTGCCAGCAGCCCAACTCTTTCGGGAGGACATGGCAATGAGCAGTTCTTC.

The J gene is TRBJ1-1, the V gene TRBV18, with 9 positions matching TRBD1. J was trimmed by 3 bases and V by 8 bases; bases with no gene match: 10. From germline, CDR1 is KGHSH and CDR2 LQKENI. There are 15 residues in the CDR3. The CDR3 DNA is TGTGCCAGCCTCATAGAGACAGGGGGGGACACTGAAGCTTTCTTT. Translation gives CASLIETGGDTEAFF.

V gene TRBV25-1 combines with J gene TRBJ2-7; D perhaps matches TRBD2 (6 bases). Trimming took off 10 bases at V and 5 bases at J, with 18 bases between the two ends. The CDR3 has 13 amino acids. The germline gives CDR1 MGHDK, CDR2 SYGVNS. The CDR3 DNA follows: TGTGCCACCCGCGGGGCAGTTTTAGACGAGCAGTACTTC. Protein sequence: CATRGAVLDEQYF.

This clone has just one count. This chain links TRBV27 with TRBJ1-4; D call uncertain. V was trimmed by 1 base and J by 4 bases, leaving 10 bases between them. Looked up from germline, CDR1 is MNHEY and CDR2 is SMNVEV (reference sequence). This CDR3 is built from 15 residues. The CDR3 is CASSLYRGRNEKLFF. In DNA form, the CDR3 reads TGTGCCAGCAGTTTATATAGAGGGCGTAATGAAAAACTGTTTTTT.

This chain uses TRBV9 with TRBJ1-3; D not certain. Between the trimmed V and J ends, which lost 2 bases and 0 bases, there was a span of 9 bases. CDR1 is SGDLS and CDR2 is YYNGEE in the germline V gene. This CDR3 has 15 amino acids. This CDR3 is CASSVQDSSGNTIYF. The CDR3 coding sequence is TGTGCCAGCAGCGTCCAGGATTCCTCTGGAAACACCATATATTTT.

The V gene is TRBV19, the J gene TRBJ1-3; D gene ambiguous. V was trimmed by 5 bases and J by 0 bases, leaving 5 bases between them. Per germline, CDR1 LNHDA and CDR2 SQIVND (reference sequence). This CDR3 is built from 13 residues. The CDR3, as DNA: TGTGCCAGTAGTTATTACTCTGGAAACACCATATATTTT. Protein sequence: CASSYYSGNTIYF. The complete variable domain, with remaining parts taken from reference TRBV19 and TRBJ1-3, reads DGGITQSPKYLFRKEGQNVTLSCEQNLNHDAMYWYRQDPGQGLRLIYYSQIVNDFQKGDIAEGYSVSREKKESFPLTVTSAQKNPTAFYLCASSYYSGNTIYFGEGSWLTVV.

This clone was recorded only once. The gene calls are TRBV29-1 and TRBJ2-7; possibly TRBD1 for D (6 bases). Trimming took off 4 bases at V and 1 base at J, with 11 bases between the two ends. The length of the CDR3 is 13 residues. Germline V lookup: CDR1 SQVTM, CDR2 ANQGSEA. In DNA form, the CDR3 reads TGCAGCGTTGCCCCACAGGGTTCCTACGAGCAGTACTTC. It specifies CSVAPQGSYEQYF.